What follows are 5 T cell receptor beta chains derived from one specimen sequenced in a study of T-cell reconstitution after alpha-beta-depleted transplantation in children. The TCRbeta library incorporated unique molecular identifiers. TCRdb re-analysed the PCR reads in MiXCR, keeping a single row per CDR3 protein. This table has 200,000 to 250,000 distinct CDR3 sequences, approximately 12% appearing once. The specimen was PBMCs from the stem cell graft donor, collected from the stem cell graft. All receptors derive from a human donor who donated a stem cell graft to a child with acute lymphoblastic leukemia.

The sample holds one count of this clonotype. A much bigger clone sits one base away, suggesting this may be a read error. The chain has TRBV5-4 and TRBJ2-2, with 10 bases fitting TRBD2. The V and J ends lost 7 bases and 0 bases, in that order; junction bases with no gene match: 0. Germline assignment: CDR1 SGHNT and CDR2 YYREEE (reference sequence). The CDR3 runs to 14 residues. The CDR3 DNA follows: TGTGCCAGCGGACTAGCGGCGAACACCGGGGAGCTGTTTTTT. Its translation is CASGLAANTGELFF.

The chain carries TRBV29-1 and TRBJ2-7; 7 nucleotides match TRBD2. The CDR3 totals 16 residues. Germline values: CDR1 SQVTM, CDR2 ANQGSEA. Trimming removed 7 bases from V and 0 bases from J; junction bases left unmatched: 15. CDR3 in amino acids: CSGTRTSKMRSYEQYF. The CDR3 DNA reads TGCAGCGGTACAAGGACTAGTAAGATGCGCTCCTACGAGCAGTACTTC.

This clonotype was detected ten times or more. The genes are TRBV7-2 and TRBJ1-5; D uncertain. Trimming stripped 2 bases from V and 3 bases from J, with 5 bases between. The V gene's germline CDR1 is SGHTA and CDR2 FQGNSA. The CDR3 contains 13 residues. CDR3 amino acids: CASSLWINQPQHF. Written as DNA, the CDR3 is TGTGCCAGCAGCTTATGGATCAATCAGCCCCAGCATTTT.

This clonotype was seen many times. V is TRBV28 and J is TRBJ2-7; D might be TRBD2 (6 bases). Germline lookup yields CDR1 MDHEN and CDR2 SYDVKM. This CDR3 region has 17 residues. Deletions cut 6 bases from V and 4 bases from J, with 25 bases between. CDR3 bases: TGTGCCAGCAGGGGGAGGACTCAAACCTCGTGGGGATACGAGCAGTACTTC. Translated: CASRGRTQTSWGYEQYF.

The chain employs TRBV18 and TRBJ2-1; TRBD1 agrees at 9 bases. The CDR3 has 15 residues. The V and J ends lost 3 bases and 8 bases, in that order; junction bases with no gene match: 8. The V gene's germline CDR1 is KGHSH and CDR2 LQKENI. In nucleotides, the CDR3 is TGTGCCAGCTCACCGGGACAGGGAATGAGCCATGAGCAGTTCTTC. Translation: CASSPGQGMSHEQFF.